The subject of this entry is one T cell receptor (beta chain). Its antigen is not known. The PCR had 60 Vbeta and 13 Jbeta primers. Produced via immunoSEQ multiplex PCR; TCRdb's table is partial and in-frame only. This sample carries around 110,000 clones, 75% to 85% of them seen once, and the ten largest clones take around 4.3%. J was trimmed by 0 bases and V by 6 bases; bases with no gene match: 12. The CDR3 is 17 amino acids. Germline values: CDR1 MNHEY, CDR2 SMNVEV (reference sequence). The data were obtained in a study of cytomegalovirus exposure and HLA in healthy donors. Study observations and caveats: A previous analysis found most TCR beta V segments productive roughly 87% or roughly 30% of the time. An analysis that came later showed most CMV-associated TCR beta chains appearing HLA-restricted.

The gene calls are TRBV27 and TRBJ1-2; 8 bases align to TRBD1. Sequencing was carried out using PBMCs. This sequence was found in a man aged 25 to 45 in good health and CMV-seropositive. The CDR3 sequence: CASSPGTGLRPNYGYTF. DNA of the CDR3: TGTGCCAGCAGCCCCGGGACAGGCCTACGCCCTAACTATGGCTACACCTTC.